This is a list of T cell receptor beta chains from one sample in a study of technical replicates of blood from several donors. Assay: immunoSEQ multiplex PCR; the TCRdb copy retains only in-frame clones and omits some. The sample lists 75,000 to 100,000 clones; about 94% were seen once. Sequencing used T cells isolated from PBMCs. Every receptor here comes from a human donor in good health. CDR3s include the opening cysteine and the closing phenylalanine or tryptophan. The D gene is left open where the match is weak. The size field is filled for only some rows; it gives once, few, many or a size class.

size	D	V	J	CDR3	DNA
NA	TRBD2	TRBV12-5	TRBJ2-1	CASGLMRLAPEQFF	TGTGCTAGTGGTTTGATGCGACTAGCGCCTGAGCAGTTCTTC
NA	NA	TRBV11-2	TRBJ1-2	CASSLDYNNYGYTF	TGTGCCAGCAGCTTAGATTACAATAACTATGGCTACACCTTC
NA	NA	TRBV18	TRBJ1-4	CASSPPGRDNEKLFF	TGTGCCAGCTCACCACCGGGGCGAGACAATGAAAAACTGTTTTTT
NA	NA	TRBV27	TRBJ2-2	CASSWAGYTGELFF	TGTGCCAGCAGTTGGGCAGGGTACACCGGGGAGCTGTTTTTT
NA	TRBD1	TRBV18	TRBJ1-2	CASSPPWDRDGYTF	TGTGCCAGCTCACCACCTTGGGACAGGGATGGCTACACCTTC
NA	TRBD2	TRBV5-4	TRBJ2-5	CASSLAGAQETQYF	TGTGCCAGCAGCTTAGCGGGAGCTCAAGAGACCCAGTACTTC
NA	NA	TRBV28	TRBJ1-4	CASSFRDEKLFF	TGTGCCAGCAGTTTCAGGGATGAAAAACTGTTTTTT
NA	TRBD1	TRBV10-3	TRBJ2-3	CAISMRQGGTDTQYF	TGTGCCATCAGTATGAGACAGGGTGGCACAGATACGCAGTATTTT
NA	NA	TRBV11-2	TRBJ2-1	CASSYPGAEEQFF	TGTGCCAGCAGCTATCCGGGAGCGGAGGAGCAGTTCTTC
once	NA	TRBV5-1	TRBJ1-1	CASSDPGTLGPEAFF	TGCGCCAGCAGCGATCCTGGGACTCTAGGCCCTGAAGCTTTCTTT
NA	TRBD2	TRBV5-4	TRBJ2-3	CASSPGLAGISDTQYF	TGTGCCAGCAGCCCCGGACTAGCGGGGATTTCAGATACGCAGTATTTT
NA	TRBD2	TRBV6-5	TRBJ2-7	CASSYSLAGNYEQYF	TGTGCCAGCAGTTACTCGCTAGCGGGGAACTACGAGCAGTACTTC
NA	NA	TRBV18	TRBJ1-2	CASSPSGANYGYTF	TGTGCCAGCTCACCATCGGGGGCTAACTATGGCTACACCTTC
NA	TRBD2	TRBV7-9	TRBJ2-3	CASSFWREGEDTQYF	TGTGCCAGCAGCTTCTGGCGGGAGGGGGAAGATACGCAGTATTTT